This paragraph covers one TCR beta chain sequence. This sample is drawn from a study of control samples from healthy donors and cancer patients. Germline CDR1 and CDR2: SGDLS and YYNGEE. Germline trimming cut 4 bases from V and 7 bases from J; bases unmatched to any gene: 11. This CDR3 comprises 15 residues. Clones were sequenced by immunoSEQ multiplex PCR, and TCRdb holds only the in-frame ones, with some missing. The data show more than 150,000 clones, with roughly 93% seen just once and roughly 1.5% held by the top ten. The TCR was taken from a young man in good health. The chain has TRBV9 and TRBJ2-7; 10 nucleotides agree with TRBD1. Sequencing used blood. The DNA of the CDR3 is TGTGCCAGCAGCCCCCGGGACAGGGGTTTGGGAGAGCAGTACTTC. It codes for CASSPRDRGLGEQYF.